This T cell receptor beta chain was identified during a study of sequential checkpoint blockade in melanoma (dated by TCRdb to between 2017 and 2020). In the study overall: Using 1:1 randomization, the trial assigned patients either to first-line nivolumab followed by ipilimumab (arm A) or to ipilimumab followed by nivolumab (arm B). Maintenance nivolumab came after each of the two trial sequences. Here is what the overall study found, with its caveats: The response-prediction model combining TCR metrics and mutation burden needs validation in larger, independent patient cohorts.

The immunoSEQ Assay was used to immunosequence TCRbeta CDR3 regions from genomic DNA. Before high-throughput sequencing, genomic DNA was amplified using bias-controlled multiplex PCR. The original pipeline was this. To quantify the absolute abundance of each unique TCRbeta CDR3 region, the sequences were collapsed and filtered. Clonality, defined as 1 minus Pielou's evenness, was calculated using productive rearrangements only. A previously published method was used to identify clones whose frequencies were significantly greater in on-treatment samples than in baseline samples. Imported from immuneACCESS, the table was reduced by TCRdb to in-frame sequences with V and J called. These copies leave out some clones; in studies compared against another copy, an unresolved V gene accounts for under half, and the cause of the remainder is not known. That table furnishes V, J and clone size, whereas the DNA furnished D and trimming. Counted in this sample were 25,000 to 30,000 clones; approximately 80% of them appeared once. The top ten hold roughly 15% of the sample.

Worth noting for this clone: Its antigen is not yet known. One end of the junction fails to match germline, which may point to a read error.

The meaning of the sample's treatment or condition label: randomized to nivolumab then ipilimumab (arm A) or the reverse (arm B). None of the trial patients had been given prior DNA-damaging chemotherapy. Thawed PBMCs were sorted on a FACS Aria II flow cytometer to isolate live CD3+CD8+ cells negative for CD19 and CD56. CheckMate 064, a randomized, open-label phase II trial of sequential checkpoint blockade, was the source of the samples, all of which came from patients with melanoma. Peripheral blood mononuclear cells were collected by leukapheresis, purified with Ficoll-Paque, and frozen in human serum with roughly 10% DMSO. Right after sorting, the blood CD3+CD8+ cells were verified to be >95% pure, and DNA extraction followed. CDR1 is given as SGHKS and CDR2 as YYEKEE, both from the germline V gene (reference sequence). The CDR3 runs 16 amino acids, cysteine and phenylalanine included. The DNA shown is the 48-base CDR3, in frame from base 1.

The sample in question was CD8+ T cells sorted from blood (inferred from file names), obtained from a patient given nivolumab and ipilimumab in sequence. The V and J segments used are TRBV5-5 and TRBJ1-3, with the D gene too uncertain to name. The origin of this receptor is a human donor with melanoma. The sequenced DNA: TGCCACTCCCCGGGTGGAGGATTACTCTCTGGAAACACCATATATTTT. Translated, it reads CHSPGGGLLSGNTIYF. Beyond the CDR3, the reference TRBV5-5 and TRBJ1-3 genes provide the residues; the full variable domain reads: DAGVTQSPTHLIKTRGQQVTLRCSPISGHKSVSWYQQVLGQGPQFIFQYYEKEERGRGNFPDRFSARQFPNYSSELNVNALLLGDSALYLCHSPGGGLLSGNTIYFGEGSWLTVV.